These T cell receptor beta chains were read from a single sample in a study of PD-L1 blockade in urothelial cancer. Profiling relied on immunoSEQ multiplex PCR, and the TCRdb table lists in-frame clones only, not all of them. In the table there are tens of thousands of clones, roughly 84% of which are singletons. The sample in question was PBMCs, obtained around atezolizumab (anti-PD-L1) treatment. These receptors were collected from a woman in her sixties or seventies with urothelial cancer. Each CDR3 is given with its conserved first and last residue. Each record gives: D gene, clone size, V gene, J gene, CDR3 protein, CDR3 DNA. D genes are given only for firm matches. Only part of the rows carry a size: once, few, many, or a class if the clone is expanded.

d_call: TRBD1
clone_size: NA
v_call: TRBV2
j_call: TRBJ2-5
cdr3_aa: CASSQAIQGRGTQYF
cdr3_nt: TGTGCCAGCAGCCAGGCGATACAGGGGCGTGGGACCCAGTACTTC

d_call: NA
clone_size: once
v_call: TRBV30
j_call: TRBJ2-2
cdr3_aa: CAWSLEANTGELFF
cdr3_nt: TGTGCCTGGAGTTTGGAGGCGAACACCGGGGAGCTGTTTTTT

d_call: TRBD1
clone_size: NA
v_call: TRBV18
j_call: TRBJ1-1
cdr3_aa: CASSPQRQGLGTEAFF
cdr3_nt: TGTGCCAGCTCACCCCAGAGACAGGGTTTGGGCACTGAAGCTTTCTTT

d_call: TRBD1
clone_size: NA
v_call: TRBV7-9
j_call: TRBJ2-3
cdr3_aa: CASSQPRDRSSTDTQYF
cdr3_nt: TGTGCCAGCAGCCAACCCAGGGACAGGAGTAGCACAGATACGCAGTATTTT

d_call: TRBD1
clone_size: NA
v_call: TRBV6-1
j_call: TRBJ2-1
cdr3_aa: CASSVEWGQVNEQFF
cdr3_nt: TGTGCCAGCAGTGTGGAATGGGGACAGGTCAATGAGCAGTTCTTC

d_call: NA
clone_size: NA
v_call: TRBV6-5
j_call: TRBJ1-2
cdr3_aa: CASSRTGIHGYTF
cdr3_nt: TGTGCCAGCAGTCGAACAGGGATACATGGCTACACCTTC

d_call: TRBD1
clone_size: NA
v_call: TRBV7-3
j_call: TRBJ2-2
cdr3_aa: CASSLGQHTGELFF
cdr3_nt: TGTGCCAGCAGCTTGGGACAGCACACCGGGGAGCTGTTTTTT

d_call: NA
clone_size: NA
v_call: TRBV5-1
j_call: TRBJ2-2
cdr3_aa: CASSLEGAGELFF
cdr3_nt: TGCGCCAGCAGCTTGGAGGGGGCCGGGGAGCTGTTTTTT

d_call: TRBD2
clone_size: NA
v_call: TRBV18
j_call: TRBJ2-1
cdr3_aa: CASSPGAGERNEQFF
cdr3_nt: TGTGCCAGCTCACCAGGGGCGGGAGAGCGGAATGAGCAGTTCTTC

d_call: NA
clone_size: NA
v_call: TRBV14
j_call: TRBJ2-5
cdr3_aa: CASSPGKKSRWETQYF
cdr3_nt: TGTGCCAGCAGCCCGGGGAAAAAATCCAGGTGGGAGACCCAGTACTTC

d_call: NA
clone_size: NA
v_call: TRBV5-1
j_call: TRBJ2-5
cdr3_aa: CASSLDRSQETQYF
cdr3_nt: TGCGCCAGCAGCTTGGACAGGAGCCAAGAGACCCAGTACTTC

d_call: NA
clone_size: NA
v_call: TRBV5-1
j_call: TRBJ2-7
cdr3_aa: CASSLGGTSYEQYF
cdr3_nt: TGCGCCAGCAGCTTAGGAGGGACCTCCTACGAGCAGTACTTC

d_call: TRBD2
clone_size: NA
v_call: TRBV27
j_call: TRBJ2-1
cdr3_aa: CASSFIGLAPSDEQFF
cdr3_nt: TGTGCCAGCAGTTTCATCGGACTAGCGCCGAGTGATGAGCAGTTCTTC

d_call: TRBD1
clone_size: NA
v_call: TRBV6-6
j_call: TRBJ1-5
cdr3_aa: CASSYSPGGSNQPQHF
cdr3_nt: TGTGCCAGCAGTTACTCGCCAGGGGGGTCGAATCAGCCCCAGCATTTT

d_call: TRBD2
clone_size: NA
v_call: TRBV29-1
j_call: TRBJ2-3
cdr3_aa: CSVKSGRWDTQYF
cdr3_nt: TGCAGCGTTAAAAGCGGGAGATGGGATACGCAGTATTTT

d_call: NA
clone_size: NA
v_call: TRBV30
j_call: TRBJ2-7
cdr3_aa: CAWSSGQAGPAYEQYF
cdr3_nt: TGTGCCTGGAGTTCCGGGCAAGCAGGGCCAGCCTACGAGCAGTACTTC

d_call: TRBD1
clone_size: NA
v_call: TRBV19
j_call: TRBJ1-2
cdr3_aa: CASSIAGTASYGYTF
cdr3_nt: TGTGCCAGTAGTATAGCCGGGACAGCATCCTATGGCTACACCTTC

d_call: NA
clone_size: NA
v_call: TRBV5-1
j_call: TRBJ2-2
cdr3_aa: CASSVGGGAGTGELFF
cdr3_nt: TGCGCCAGCAGCGTGGGGGGGGGCGCCGGGACCGGGGAGCTGTTTTTT

d_call: NA
clone_size: NA
v_call: TRBV10-3
j_call: TRBJ2-4
cdr3_aa: CAISETPKEDIQYF
cdr3_nt: TGTGCCATCAGTGAGACCCCTAAAGAGGACATTCAGTACTTC

d_call: NA
clone_size: NA
v_call: TRBV6-5
j_call: TRBJ1-3
cdr3_aa: CASSLLSFSGNTIYF
cdr3_nt: TGTGCCAGCAGTCTCCTGTCTTTCTCTGGAAACACCATATATTTT

d_call: TRBD2
clone_size: NA
v_call: TRBV9
j_call: TRBJ2-1
cdr3_aa: CASSVSGIFDEQFF
cdr3_nt: TGTGCCAGCAGCGTAAGCGGGATCTTTGATGAGCAGTTCTTC

d_call: NA
clone_size: once
v_call: TRBV5-1
j_call: TRBJ2-5
cdr3_aa: CASSLGQEETQYF
cdr3_nt: TGCGCCAGCAGCTTGGGACAAGAAGAGACCCAGTACTTC

d_call: NA
clone_size: NA
v_call: TRBV7-6
j_call: TRBJ2-2
cdr3_aa: CASSLISVGGQRNTGELFF
cdr3_nt: TGTGCCAGCAGCTTAATCAGCGTCGGGGGACAGCGGAATACCGGGGAGCTGTTTTTT

d_call: NA
clone_size: NA
v_call: TRBV7-7
j_call: TRBJ2-2
cdr3_aa: CASSLAPAAGGELFF
cdr3_nt: TGTGCCAGCAGCTTAGCCCCCGCCGCCGGCGGGGAGCTGTTTTTT

d_call: NA
clone_size: NA
v_call: TRBV6-1
j_call: TRBJ1-2
cdr3_aa: CASSEAPQPLGGYTF
cdr3_nt: TGTGCCAGCAGTGAAGCGCCCCAGCCCCTCGGGGGCTACACCTTC

d_call: TRBD1
clone_size: NA
v_call: TRBV5-4
j_call: TRBJ1-2
cdr3_aa: CASSKGVGQEDYGYTF
cdr3_nt: TGTGCCAGCAGCAAGGGAGTCGGACAGGAGGACTATGGCTACACCTTC

d_call: NA
clone_size: NA
v_call: TRBV6-5
j_call: TRBJ2-3
cdr3_aa: CASRKLSTDTQYF
cdr3_nt: TGTGCCAGCAGAAAGCTAAGCACAGATACGCAGTATTTT

d_call: TRBD1
clone_size: NA
v_call: TRBV5-1
j_call: TRBJ1-6
cdr3_aa: CASSATYRGTNSPLHF
cdr3_nt: TGCGCCAGCAGCGCCACCTACAGGGGAACTAATTCACCCCTCCACTTT

d_call: NA
clone_size: NA
v_call: TRBV5-1
j_call: TRBJ1-2
cdr3_aa: CASSLGPGAYGYTF
cdr3_nt: TGCGCCAGCAGCTTGGGGCCAGGGGCCTATGGCTACACCTTC

d_call: TRBD2
clone_size: NA
v_call: TRBV30
j_call: TRBJ2-5
cdr3_aa: CAWSLRLASGSQYF
cdr3_nt: TGTGCCTGGAGCCTCCGACTAGCCTCGGGCTCCCAGTACTTC

d_call: TRBD2
clone_size: few
v_call: TRBV19
j_call: TRBJ2-3
cdr3_aa: CASSQLAGVRDTQYF
cdr3_nt: TGTGCCAGTAGTCAGCTAGCGGGAGTCAGGGATACGCAGTATTTT

d_call: NA
clone_size: once
v_call: TRBV28
j_call: TRBJ1-2
cdr3_aa: CASRNLEGASGYTF
cdr3_nt: TGTGCCAGCAGGAACCTTGAAGGGGCGAGCGGCTACACCTTC

d_call: NA
clone_size: NA
v_call: TRBV6-6
j_call: TRBJ1-2
cdr3_aa: CASRPDGGYGYTF
cdr3_nt: TGTGCCAGCAGACCTGACGGAGGCTATGGCTACACCTTC

d_call: NA
clone_size: NA
v_call: TRBV23-1
j_call: TRBJ1-2
cdr3_aa: CASSQSTRFGGSYGYTF
cdr3_nt: TGCGCCAGCAGTCAATCCACGCGCTTTGGGGGCAGCTATGGCTACACCTTC

d_call: TRBD1
clone_size: few
v_call: TRBV7-9
j_call: TRBJ1-2
cdr3_aa: CASSFLGTAHGGGGYTF
cdr3_nt: TGTGCCAGCAGCTTTCTAGGGACAGCCCATGGAGGTGGTGGCTACACCTTC

d_call: TRBD2
clone_size: NA
v_call: TRBV5-1
j_call: TRBJ2-7
cdr3_aa: CASSLGGREYEQYF
cdr3_nt: TGCGCCAGCAGCTTGGGAGGGCGGGAGTACGAGCAGTACTTC

d_call: TRBD1
clone_size: NA
v_call: TRBV27
j_call: TRBJ2-6
cdr3_aa: CASRRQGATSGANVLTF
cdr3_nt: TGTGCCAGCAGGCGACAGGGGGCCACCTCTGGGGCCAACGTCCTGACTTTC

d_call: NA
clone_size: NA
v_call: TRBV5-1
j_call: TRBJ1-6
cdr3_aa: CASSLAPDPKNSPLHF
cdr3_nt: TGCGCCAGCAGCTTGGCCCCAGATCCGAAGAATTCACCCCTCCACTTT

d_call: TRBD2
clone_size: once
v_call: TRBV7-2
j_call: TRBJ2-7
cdr3_aa: CASRRTSGGHPYEQYF
cdr3_nt: TGTGCCAGCAGAAGGACTAGCGGGGGACACCCCTACGAGCAGTACTTC

d_call: TRBD2
clone_size: once
v_call: TRBV2
j_call: TRBJ2-2
cdr3_aa: CASRLTSGRSTGELFF
cdr3_nt: TGTGCCAGCAGGCTTACTAGCGGGAGGTCCACCGGGGAGCTGTTTTTT

d_call: TRBD2
clone_size: NA
v_call: TRBV5-5
j_call: TRBJ2-1
cdr3_aa: CASSPLAGYNEQFF
cdr3_nt: TGTGCCAGCAGCCCGCTAGCGGGATACAATGAGCAGTTCTTC

d_call: TRBD2
clone_size: once
v_call: TRBV25-1
j_call: TRBJ2-3
cdr3_aa: CASSDRGVSDTQYF
cdr3_nt: TGTGCCAGCAGTGATCGGGGGGTTTCAGATACGCAGTATTTT